A selection of T cell receptor beta chains follows, all from one sample in a study of T cell responses to AZD1222 COVID-19 vaccine. Only in-frame clones appear in the TCRdb table, and some are missing; sequencing was by immunoSEQ multiplex PCR. The repertoire has nearly 90,000 clones, 88% of them found once; the top ten carry about 6%. Sequenced material: peripheral blood, taken on day 0 of AZD1222 vaccination. These receptors all stem from an adult in good health. CDR3s leave out the opening cysteine and the closing phenylalanine or tryptophan. D genes are given only for firm matches. Size values are once, few and many counts, or a class for expanded clones, and some rows have none.

j_call clone_size v_call d_call cdr3_aa
TRBJ1-2 NA TRBV5-1 TRBD1 ASSSQTGGYGYT
TRBJ2-2 NA TRBV6-4 NA ASSDTDRTGELF
TRBJ2-5 NA TRBV27 NA ASSLEGGRQETQY
TRBJ2-1 NA TRBV15 NA ATSRDLSRGNEQF
TRBJ2-3 NA TRBV27 NA ASSLRAGSTDTQY
TRBJ2-2 NA TRBV12-3/TRBV12-4 NA ASREGTGELF
TRBJ2-3 NA TRBV19 TRBD1 ASSIPTGDTDTQY
TRBJ2-1 NA TRBV4-2 NA ASSRGGGSSDEQF
TRBJ1-2 once TRBV4-1 NA ASSQVIDSTSDYGYT
TRBJ2-2 once TRBV5-6 TRBD1 ASSQTGTGANTGELF
TRBJ2-3 NA TRBV7-9 TRBD1 ASSTHRGPGGTDTQY
TRBJ1-1 NA TRBV28 NA ASRSPANTEAF
TRBJ2-3 NA TRBV20-1 NA SARTTDTQY
TRBJ2-5 NA TRBV9 TRBD2 ASSPGRGWETQY
TRBJ2-6 NA TRBV7-8 NA ASSLASASGANVLT
TRBJ2-3 NA TRBV29-1 NA SGQGVFTDTQY
TRBJ2-1 NA TRBV27 NA ASSLSTGDEQF